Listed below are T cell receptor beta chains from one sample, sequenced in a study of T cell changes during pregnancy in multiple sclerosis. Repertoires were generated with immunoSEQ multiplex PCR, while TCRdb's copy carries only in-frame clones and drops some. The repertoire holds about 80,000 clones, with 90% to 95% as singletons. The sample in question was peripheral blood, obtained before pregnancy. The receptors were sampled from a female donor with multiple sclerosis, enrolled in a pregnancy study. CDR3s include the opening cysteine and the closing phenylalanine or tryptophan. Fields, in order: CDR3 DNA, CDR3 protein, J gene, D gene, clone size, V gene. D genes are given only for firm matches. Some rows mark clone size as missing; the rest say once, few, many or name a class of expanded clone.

TGTGCCGCTGTATCCCCAGGGGATGGGAGCTATGGCTACACCTTC CAAVSPGDGSYGYTF TRBJ1-2 NA NA TRBV19
TGTGCCACCAGCAGAGTGACGGAGGTAAATTACGAGCAGTACTTC CATSRVTEVNYEQYF TRBJ2-7 NA NA TRBV15
TGTGCCAGCAGTTCGGGGGACCATAACCAAGAGACCCAGTACTTC CASSSGDHNQETQYF TRBJ2-5 NA NA TRBV6-1
TGTGCCAGCAGCCCGACAGGGGGCGAGACCTACAATGAGCAGTTCTTC CASSPTGGETYNEQFF TRBJ2-1 TRBD1 NA TRBV13
TGTGCCAGCAGCCACCGACAGGGGAGTCCCTACGAGCAGTACTTC CASSHRQGSPYEQYF TRBJ2-7 TRBD1 NA TRBV5-5
TGCGCCAGCAGCCAGGAAGGGACAGCTGGAAACACCATATATTTT CASSQEGTAGNTIYF TRBJ1-3 TRBD1 NA TRBV4-1
TGTGCCAGCAGTGAACAGACAGGGTTGAACGCTAATGAGCAGTTCTTC CASSEQTGLNANEQFF TRBJ2-1 TRBD1 NA TRBV6-1
TGTGCCAGCAACAGGGGAATGGAGACCCAGTACTTC CASNRGMETQYF TRBJ2-5 TRBD1 NA TRBV7-9
TGTGCCAGCCACATGGACCTAGACAGGGGAGGTCGCTACGAAAAACTGTTTTTT CASHMDLDRGGRYEKLFF TRBJ1-4 NA NA TRBV21-1
TGCAGCGTTGGTACAGGGACTGGGGCCAACGTCCTGACTTTC CSVGTGTGANVLTF TRBJ2-6 NA NA TRBV29-1
TGTGCCAGTAGTACCGAAAGCGGGGGAGAGACCCAGTACTTC CASSTESGGETQYF TRBJ2-5 TRBD2 NA TRBV19
TGTGCCAGCTCACCGAGAAGTGGGACAGGGGGCGACTATGGCTACACCTTC CASSPRSGTGGDYGYTF TRBJ1-2 TRBD1 NA TRBV18
TGTGCCAGCAGTGGGACTTCCTCTGGGGCCAACGTCCTGACTTTC CASSGTSSGANVLTF TRBJ2-6 NA NA TRBV6-1
TGTGCCAGCTCCTCCATCTCCGGGACTCAGAGCTCTGGGGCCAACGTCCTGACTTTC CASSSISGTQSSGANVLTF TRBJ2-6 NA NA TRBV11-2
TGTGCCAGCAGCTTAGGGACTAGGTGGCCCTACGAGCAGTACTTC CASSLGTRWPYEQYF TRBJ2-7 NA NA TRBV13
TGTGCCTGGAGTGTCGTTCTCAGGTTTGTCCCTGAAGCTTTCTTT CAWSVVLRFVPEAFF TRBJ1-1 NA NA TRBV30
TGTGCCAGCAGTGAAGGCCAGGGGCCGCAGAATGAGCAGTTCTTC CASSEGQGPQNEQFF TRBJ2-1 NA NA TRBV2
TGTGCCAGCAGCTTAGCTGGAGAGGGAACTAATGAAAAACTGTTTTTT CASSLAGEGTNEKLFF TRBJ1-4 NA NA TRBV7-9
TGTGCCAGCAGCCCGGGACTCCAAGAGACCCAGTACTTC CASSPGLQETQYF TRBJ2-5 NA NA TRBV6-5
TGTGCCAGCAGCGGGACAGGGGGCGATAAGGCTTTCTTT CASSGTGGDKAFF TRBJ1-1 TRBD1 once TRBV9
TGTGCCAGCAGGGGTATTAGCGGGGGGGAAATTTACGAGCAGTACTTC CASRGISGGEIYEQYF TRBJ2-7 TRBD2 NA TRBV2
TGTGCCAGTAGAGACAGGGGCGGGCGAGAGACCCAGTACTTC CASRDRGGRETQYF TRBJ2-5 TRBD1 NA TRBV19
TGTGCCAGCAGCCCGCGATTGGCTAGCGGGACCTACGAGCAGTACTTC CASSPRLASGTYEQYF TRBJ2-7 TRBD2 NA TRBV11-2
TGTGCCAGCCGATTTCGGCGGCAGGGGTCTGAAGCTTTCTTT CASRFRRQGSEAFF TRBJ1-1 NA NA TRBV27
TGTGCCAGCAGCCCGGGACTCCGGAACACCGGGGAGCTGTTTTTT CASSPGLRNTGELFF TRBJ2-2 NA NA TRBV11-3
TGTGCCAGCAGTTTCGCACAGAGCTATGGCTACACCTTC CASSFAQSYGYTF TRBJ1-2 NA few TRBV28
TGTGCCACCAGCAGAGATCGAGGGAATAGCAATCAGCCCCAGCATTTT CATSRDRGNSNQPQHF TRBJ1-5 NA NA TRBV15
TGTGCCAGCAGCCCCGACAGGGGAACCTACGAGCAGTACTTC CASSPDRGTYEQYF TRBJ2-7 TRBD1 NA TRBV13
TGCGCCAGCAGTTCTAGCTCTGGAAACACCATATATTTT CASSSSSGNTIYF TRBJ1-3 NA NA TRBV5-1
TGTGCCAGCAGGTCCGACTACGGCGGAGAGACCCAGTACTTC CASRSDYGGETQYF TRBJ2-5 NA NA TRBV6-5
TGTGCCAGCAGTCGCGGAGATACTGGAAACACCATATATTTT CASSRGDTGNTIYF TRBJ1-3 NA NA TRBV6-5
TGTGCCAGCAGTCTACCAGGGGCCGGGGAGCTGTTTTTT CASSLPGAGELFF TRBJ2-2 NA NA TRBV27